The 17 T cell receptor beta chains below all came from one sample that was sequenced in a study of graft-versus-host responses after intestinal transplantation. The repertoire was sequenced with immunoSEQ multiplex PCR; TCRdb's copy has only in-frame clones and lacks some. The sample has over 100,000 clones, 90% to 95% seen once. These receptors' targets are unknown. Sequencing used unstimulated CD8+ T cells sorted from spleen or lymph node cells, obtained before transplant. The receptor source for this set is a human donor who was the organ donor for an intestinal transplant.

The chain has TRBV6-5 and TRBJ2-7; TRBD2 aligns across 12 bases. The CDR3 is 15 amino acids. V dropped 7 bases and J dropped 2; count of bases not matched to a gene: 6. Per the germline V gene, CDR1 is MNHEY and CDR2 is SVGAGI. For the CDR3, the DNA is TGTGCCAGCACCATGACTAGCGGGAGACCCTACGAGCAGTACTTC. This translates into CASTMTSGRPYEQYF.

V is TRBV6-1 and J is TRBJ2-1, with unresolved D. The CDR3 sequence is 12 residues long. The germline V gene has CDR1 MNHNS and CDR2 SASEGT. V was cut by 7 bases and J by 4 bases, with 8 bases left in between. The CDR3, as DNA: TGTGCCAGCACCGCTTATTACAATGAGCAGTTCTTC. This translates into CASTAYYNEQFF.

The chain combines TRBV27 with TRBJ2-7; 14 bases are a match to TRBD2. Per germline, CDR1 MNHEY and CDR2 SMNVEV (reference sequence). This CDR3 contains 16 residues. The ends lost 5 bases at V and 2 bases at J; junction bases unmatched: 5. CDR3 sequence (DNA): TGTGCCAGCAGTCCGGGGACTAGCGGGAGAGCCTACGAGCAGTACTTC. This sequence encodes CASSPGTSGRAYEQYF.

This chain joins TRBV11-2 and TRBJ2-7; no firm D call. From germline, CDR1 is SGHAT and CDR2 FQNNGV. With 5 bases removed from V and 2 bases from J, the gap between germline ends came to 13 bases. This CDR3 is 14 amino acids long. CDR3 protein: CASSPSAVTYEQYF. The CDR3, as DNA: TGTGCCAGCAGCCCCTCCGCGGTTACCTACGAGCAGTACTTC.

The V and J genes are TRBV29-1 and TRBJ1-1; D is undetermined. CDR1 is SQVTM and CDR2 is ANQGSEA in the germline V gene. The CDR3 covers 11 residues. CDR3 loop: CSPAGPTEAFF. CDR3 sequence (DNA): TGCAGTCCGGCAGGTCCCACTGAAGCTTTCTTT.

V is TRBV7-2 and J is TRBJ2-7; D unresolved. Per germline, CDR1 SGHTA and CDR2 FQGNSA. The CDR3 covers 16 residues. V was clipped by 5 bases and J by 1 base, with 18 bases between them. Here the CDR3 reads CASSPNTKRASYEQYF. CDR3 in DNA: TGTGCCAGCAGCCCTAACACGAAACGGGCGTCCTACGAGCAGTACTTC.

The CDR3 sequence: CASSRETSGRDIAKNIQYF. The CDR3 DNA reads TGCGCCAGCAGCCGGGAGACTAGCGGGAGGGATATAGCCAAAAACATTCAGTACTTC. This chain uses TRBV4-3 with TRBJ2-4; 14 bases line up with TRBD2. Trimming cost V 4 bases and J 0 bases; bases outside gene matches: 8. CDR1 and CDR2 (germline): LGHNA, YSLEER. The CDR3 spans 19 residues.

The chain recombines TRBV15 with TRBJ1-4; no reliable D call. CDR3 length: 15 residues. Germline CDR1 and CDR2: LNHNV and YYDKDF (reference sequence). V was trimmed by 0 bases and J by 8 bases, leaving 13 bases between them. This CDR3 reads CATSRDGFVTEKLFF. The DNA of the CDR3 is TGTGCCACCAGCAGAGACGGGTTTGTAACAGAAAAACTGTTTTTT.

The chain links TRBV6-1 to TRBJ1-1; 10 bases agree with TRBD1. This CDR3 has 14 amino acids. Unmatched junction bases numbered 5, after V lost 7 bases and J lost 3 bases. Germline assignment: CDR1 MNHNS and CDR2 SASEGT. The DNA of the CDR3 is TGTGCCAGCAAGAGACAGGGGGCACACACTGAAGCTTTCTTT. Residues: CASKRQGAHTEAFF.

This clone has only a few counts. The rearrangement links TRBV6-5 to TRBJ1-3; 7 bases match TRBD1. J lost 0 bases, V lost 4 bases, and 3 bases had no gene match. CDR3 size: 15 residues. Looked up from germline, CDR1 is MNHEY and CDR2 is SVGAGI. For the CDR3, the DNA is TGTGCCAGCAGTTTAGACAGGGCCTCTGGAAACACCATATATTTT. Translated: CASSLDRASGNTIYF.

The chain has TRBV9 and TRBJ1-5; D call uncertain. The germline V gene encodes CDR1 SGDLS and CDR2 YYNGEE. The length of the CDR3 is 14 residues. Trimming stripped 3 bases from V and 2 bases from J, with 9 bases between. DNA for the CDR3: TGTGCCAGCAGCGGGGGATCGGGCAATCAGCCCCAGCATTTT. Its protein product is CASSGGSGNQPQHF.

V gene TRBV28 combines with J gene TRBJ2-7, with 8 positions matching TRBD1. CDR1 MDHEN and CDR2 SYDVKM come from the germline V gene. V lost 6 bases to trimming and J lost 4 bases; unmatched junction nucleotides: 2. This CDR3 region has 12 residues. As DNA, the CDR3 is TGTGCCAGCAGCAGGGGGCTTTACGAGCAGTACTTC. It translates to CASSRGLYEQYF.

This chain joins TRBV12-5 and TRBJ2-3; 12 nucleotides align to TRBD2. This CDR3 has 16 amino acids. The junction had 14 bases not matched to a gene; V was cut back by 9 bases and J by 7 bases. The V gene's germline CDR1 is LGHNT and CDR2 FRNRAP. The CDR3, as DNA: TGTGCTAGCAGACCCGGGCTAGCGGGAGGGCCGTATACGCAGTATTTT. It is translated as CASRPGLAGGPYTQYF.

Of note for this clone: In the same sample, other DNA sequences code for this CDR3. This sequence joins TRBV9 and TRBJ2-7; 7 nucleotides match TRBD1. V lost 0 bases, J lost 4 bases, and 4 bases stayed unmatched. Germline CDR1 reads SGDLS; CDR2 reads YYNGEE. The CDR3 extends over 14 amino acids. The CDR3 DNA is TGTGCCAGCAGCGTAGGACAGGGTTTTTACGAGCAGTACTTC. It is translated as CASSVGQGFYEQYF.

The chain carries TRBV20-1 and TRBJ1-1; possibly TRBD1 for D (5 bases). Trimming cost V 3 bases and J 3 bases, with 5 bases left between them. Germline V CDR1 and CDR2: DFQATT, SNEGSKA (reference sequence). The CDR3 is made up of 11 amino acids. The CDR3 here is CSARGHTEAFF. The CDR3 coding sequence is TGCAGTGCTAGGGGACACACTGAAGCTTTCTTT.

The V call is TRBV4-1, the J call TRBJ2-7; 7 bases fit TRBD2. The germline gives CDR1 MGHRA, CDR2 YSYEKL. The CDR3 length is 16 residues. V lost 3 bases and J lost 2; bases outside the gene matches: 10. CDR3 amino acids: CASSQVLAELPYEQYF. CDR3 nucleotides: TGCGCCAGCAGCCAGGTCCTAGCGGAACTTCCCTACGAGCAGTACTTC.

The V and J genes are TRBV6-1 and TRBJ2-1; D gene ambiguous. V lost 10 bases and J 0 bases, leaving 16 bases between the germline ends. Germline V gene data show CDR1 as MNHNS and CDR2 as SASEGT. The CDR3 extends over 15 amino acids. The CDR3 DNA follows: TGTGCCACCACGGACGTACGATTCTCCTACAATGAGCAGTTCTTC. Amino acid sequence: CATTDVRFSYNEQFF.